The 8 T cell receptor beta chains in this list originate from one sample, sequenced in a study of blood T cells in healthy people across ages. Through a sample-barcoded 5' primer and a J-beta primer mix, a second PCR was run for roughly 6 to 12 cycles. TCRdb re-analysed the 5' RACE reads in MiXCR, keeping a single row per CDR3 protein. The table includes 1,100,000 or so distinct CDR3 sequences, more than 35% detected once. What was sequenced was blood. These receptors all stem from an older woman in good health.

This clonotype turned up a few times. The chain uses TRBV12-3 or TRBV12-4 and TRBJ2-5; weak D call: TRBD1 (5 bases). The CDR3 sequence is 15 residues long. The V end lost 1 base, the J end lost 4 bases, and 13 bases lay between the germline ends. CDR3 region: CASSLGAGFRETQYF. The CDR3 DNA is TGTGCCAGCAGTTTAGGGGCAGGGTTTCGAGAGACCCAGTACTTC.

Only a few counts were recorded for this clonotype. This chain joins TRBV7-9 and TRBJ2-6; perhaps D is TRBD1 or TRBD2 (5 bases each). Germline CDR1 and CDR2: SEHNR and FQNEAQ (reference sequence). Trimming left V 0 bases short and J 1 base short, with 16 bases between. This CDR3 comprises 19 residues. Here the CDR3 DNA reads TGTGCCAGCAGCTTAGCCTCCGGGACGCCCTTTTCTGGGGCCAACGTCCTGACTTTC. It specifies CASSLASGTPFSGANVLTF.

V and J are TRBV24-1 and TRBJ2-7; 8 bases align to TRBD1. The CDR3 is made up of 16 amino acids. Unmatched junction bases numbered 10, after V lost 3 bases and J lost 4 bases. From germline, CDR1 is KGHDR and CDR2 SFDVKD. The chain's CDR3 is CATSDKYEDRAYEQYF. The CDR3 DNA is TGTGCCACCAGTGATAAGTACGAGGACAGGGCTTACGAGCAGTACTTC.

On this clonotype: This clone may be a read error of a much larger clone one base away. This chain joins TRBV7-9 and TRBJ1-2, with 9 bases that match TRBD1. Germline assignment: CDR1 SEHNR and CDR2 FQNEAQ (reference sequence). The CDR3 has 13 residues. CDR3 nucleotide sequence: TGTGCCAGCAGTCCCGGGACAGGGTCTGGCTGCACCTTC. Its protein is CASSPGTGSGCTF.

The chain is built from TRBV5-1 and TRBJ1-1; D is unresolved. The CDR3 contains 12 residues. Germline V gene data show CDR1 as SGHRS and CDR2 as YFSETQ. Trimming took off 6 bases at V and 3 bases at J, with 9 bases between the two ends. As DNA, the CDR3 is TGCGCCAGCACCGCGGGAGACACTGAAGCTTTCTTT. Its protein product is CASTAGDTEAFF.

In its sample, this clonotype was seen a few times. This chain joins TRBV27 and TRBJ2-7; D possibly matches TRBD1 or TRBD2 (5 bases each). V was shortened by 5 bases and J by 6 bases, with 20 bases between the two germline ends. Germline CDR1 and CDR2: MNHEY and SMNVEV (reference sequence). This CDR3 is built from 15 residues. In nucleotides, the CDR3 is TGTGCCAGCAGTACCTACCGGCTAGAGGGGCGCGAGCAGTACTTC. Residues: CASSTYRLEGREQYF.

This clonotype was counted a few times. V is TRBV9 and J is TRBJ2-6; D possibly corresponds to TRBD1 (6 bases). Trimming removed 3 bases from V and 0 bases from J, with 10 bases in between. There are 16 residues in the CDR3. Germline V gene lookup returns CDR1 SGDLS and CDR2 YYNGEE. Here the CDR3 reads CASSAGQFSGANVLTF. CDR3 bases: TGTGCCAGCAGCGCCGGACAGTTCTCTGGGGCCAACGTCCTGACTTTC.

As to this clonotype: A read error may account for a junction end that differs from germline. This chain links TRBV18 with TRBJ2-3, with D possibly called TRBD1 or TRBD2 (5 bases each). CDR1 and CDR2 (germline): KGHSH, LQKENI. The CDR3 has 16 amino acids. The CDR3 nucleotides read TGTGCCAGCCCACCCCGGGACGAGGGGCGCACAGATACGCAGTATTTT. This sequence encodes CASPPRDEGRTDTQYF.